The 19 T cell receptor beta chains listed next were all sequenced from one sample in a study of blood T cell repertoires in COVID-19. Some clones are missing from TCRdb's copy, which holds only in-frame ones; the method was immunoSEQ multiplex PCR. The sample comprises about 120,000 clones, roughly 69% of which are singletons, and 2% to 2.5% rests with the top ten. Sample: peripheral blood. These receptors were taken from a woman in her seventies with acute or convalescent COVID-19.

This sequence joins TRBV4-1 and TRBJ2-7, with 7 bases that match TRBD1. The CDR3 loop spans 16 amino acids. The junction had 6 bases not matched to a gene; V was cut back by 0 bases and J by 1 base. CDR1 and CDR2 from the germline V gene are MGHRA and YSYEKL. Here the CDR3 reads CASSQESRQGSYEQYF. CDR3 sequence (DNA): TGCGCCAGCAGCCAAGAATCACGACAGGGATCCTACGAGCAGTACTTC.

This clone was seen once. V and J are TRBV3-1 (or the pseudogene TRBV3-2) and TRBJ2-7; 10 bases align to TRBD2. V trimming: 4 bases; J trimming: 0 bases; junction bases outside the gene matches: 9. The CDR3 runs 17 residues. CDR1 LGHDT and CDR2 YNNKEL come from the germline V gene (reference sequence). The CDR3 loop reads CASSPSRLAGASYEQYF. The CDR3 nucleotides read TGTGCCAGCAGCCCGTCACGACTAGCGGGTGCCTCCTACGAGCAGTACTTC.

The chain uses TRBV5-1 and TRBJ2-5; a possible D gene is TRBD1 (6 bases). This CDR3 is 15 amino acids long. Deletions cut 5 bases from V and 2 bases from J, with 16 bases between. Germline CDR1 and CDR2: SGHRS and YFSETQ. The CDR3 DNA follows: TGCGCCAGCAGATTACAGACAGGCCGGCAAGAGACCCAGTACTTC. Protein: CASRLQTGRQETQYF.

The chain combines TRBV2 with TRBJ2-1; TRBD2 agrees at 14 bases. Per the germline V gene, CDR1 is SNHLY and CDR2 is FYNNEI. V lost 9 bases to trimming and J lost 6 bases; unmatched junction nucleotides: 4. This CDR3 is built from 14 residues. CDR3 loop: CARGLAGGTNEQFF. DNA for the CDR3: TGTGCCAGAGGACTAGCGGGAGGAACCAATGAGCAGTTCTTC.

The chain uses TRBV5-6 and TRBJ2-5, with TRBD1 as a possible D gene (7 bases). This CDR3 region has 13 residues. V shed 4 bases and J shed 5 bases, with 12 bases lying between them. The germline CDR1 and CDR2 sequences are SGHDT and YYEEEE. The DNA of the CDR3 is TGTGCCAGCAGCCTGGAGGGGGCGGAGACCCAGTACTTC. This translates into CASSLEGAETQYF. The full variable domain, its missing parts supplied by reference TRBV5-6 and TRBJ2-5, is DAGVTQSPTHLIKTRGQQVTLRCSPKSGHDTVSWYQQALGQGPQFIFQYYEEEERQRGNFPDRFSGHQFPNYSSELNVNALLLGDSALYLCASSLEGAETQYFGPGTRLLVL.

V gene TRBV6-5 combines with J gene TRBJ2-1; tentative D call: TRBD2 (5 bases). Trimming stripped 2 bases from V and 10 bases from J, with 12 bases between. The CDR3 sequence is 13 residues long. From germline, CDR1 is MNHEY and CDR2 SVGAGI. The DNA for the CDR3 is TGTGCCAGCAGTTACGACTACCTAAGCGAGCAGTTCTTC. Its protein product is CASSYDYLSEQFF.

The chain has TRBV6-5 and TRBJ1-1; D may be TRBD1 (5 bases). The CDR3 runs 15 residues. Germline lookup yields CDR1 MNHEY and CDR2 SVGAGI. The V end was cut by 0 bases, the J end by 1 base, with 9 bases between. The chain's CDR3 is CASSYSTGPNTEAFF. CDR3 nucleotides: TGTGCCAGCAGTTACTCAACAGGCCCGAACACTGAAGCTTTCTTT.

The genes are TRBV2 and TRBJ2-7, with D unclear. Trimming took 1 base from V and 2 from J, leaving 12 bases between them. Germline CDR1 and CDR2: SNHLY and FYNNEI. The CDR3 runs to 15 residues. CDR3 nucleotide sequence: TGTGCCAGCAGTGAAGTTGATTATCGGGCCTACGAGCAGTACTTC. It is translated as CASSEVDYRAYEQYF. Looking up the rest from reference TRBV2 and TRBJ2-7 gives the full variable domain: EPEVTQTPSHQVTQMGQEVILRCVPISNHLYFYWYRQILGQKVEFLVSFYNNEISEKSEIFDDQFSVERPDGSNFTLKIRSTKLEDSAMYFCASSEVDYRAYEQYFGPGTRLTVT.

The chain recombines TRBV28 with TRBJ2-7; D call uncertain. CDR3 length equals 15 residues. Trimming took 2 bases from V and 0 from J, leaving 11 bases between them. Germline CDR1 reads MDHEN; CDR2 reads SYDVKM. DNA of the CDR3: TGTGCCAGCAGTTTAACCGGTTTAAGCTCCTACGAGCAGTACTTC. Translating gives CASSLTGLSSYEQYF.

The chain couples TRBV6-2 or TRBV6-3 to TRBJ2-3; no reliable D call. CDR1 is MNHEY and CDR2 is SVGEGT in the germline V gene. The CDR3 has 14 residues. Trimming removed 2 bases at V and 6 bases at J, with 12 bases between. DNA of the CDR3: TGTGCCAGCAGTTACATCCTAGGAACGGATACGCAGTATTTT. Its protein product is CASSYILGTDTQYF.

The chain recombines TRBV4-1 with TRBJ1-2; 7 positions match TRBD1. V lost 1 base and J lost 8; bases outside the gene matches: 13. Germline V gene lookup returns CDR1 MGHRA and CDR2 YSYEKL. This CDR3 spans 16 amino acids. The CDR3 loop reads CASSQANNRGLLGYTF. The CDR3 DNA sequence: TGCGCCAGCAGCCAAGCCAACAACAGGGGCCTTCTAGGCTACACCTTC.

The CDR3, as DNA: TGTGCCAGCAGCTTACGGGCGGGCGGGGAGCTGTTTTTT. Protein product: CASSLRAGGELFF. The V call is TRBV11-3, the J call TRBJ2-2; D is perhaps TRBD2 (5 bases). With 2 bases removed from V and 7 bases from J, the gap between germline ends came to 8 bases. Per germline, CDR1 SGHNT and CDR2 YENEEA. There are 13 residues in the CDR3.

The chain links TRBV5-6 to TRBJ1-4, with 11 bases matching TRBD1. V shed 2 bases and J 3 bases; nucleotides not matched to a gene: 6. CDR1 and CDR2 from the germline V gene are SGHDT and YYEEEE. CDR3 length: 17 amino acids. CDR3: CASSFGQGAQSNEKLFF. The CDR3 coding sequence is TGTGCCAGCAGCTTCGGACAGGGGGCGCAATCTAATGAAAAACTGTTTTTT.

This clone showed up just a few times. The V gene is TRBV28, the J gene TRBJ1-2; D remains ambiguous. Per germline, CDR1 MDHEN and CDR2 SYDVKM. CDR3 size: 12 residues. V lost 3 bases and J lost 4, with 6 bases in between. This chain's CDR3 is CASSFNFYGYTF. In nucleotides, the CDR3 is TGTGCCAGCAGTTTCAACTTCTATGGCTACACCTTC.

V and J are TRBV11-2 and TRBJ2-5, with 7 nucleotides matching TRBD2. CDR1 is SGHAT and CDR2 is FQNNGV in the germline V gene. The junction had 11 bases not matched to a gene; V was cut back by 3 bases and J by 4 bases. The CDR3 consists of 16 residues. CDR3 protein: CASSFRLGGVAETQYF. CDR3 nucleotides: TGTGCCAGCAGCTTTCGGCTGGGGGGGGTCGCAGAGACCCAGTACTTC. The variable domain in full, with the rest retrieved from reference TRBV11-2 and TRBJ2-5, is EAGVAQSPRYKIIEKRQSVAFWCNPISGHATLYWYQQILGQGPKLLIQFQNNGVVDDSQLPKDRFSAERLKGVDSTLKIQPAKLEDSAVYLCASSFRLGGVAETQYFGPGTRLLVL.

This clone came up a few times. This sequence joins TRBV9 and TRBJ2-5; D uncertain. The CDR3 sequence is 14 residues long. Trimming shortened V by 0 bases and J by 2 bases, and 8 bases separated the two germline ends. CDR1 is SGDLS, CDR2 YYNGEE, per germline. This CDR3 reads CASSVVGGQETQYF. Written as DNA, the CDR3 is TGTGCCAGCAGCGTAGTTGGCGGTCAAGAGACCCAGTACTTC.

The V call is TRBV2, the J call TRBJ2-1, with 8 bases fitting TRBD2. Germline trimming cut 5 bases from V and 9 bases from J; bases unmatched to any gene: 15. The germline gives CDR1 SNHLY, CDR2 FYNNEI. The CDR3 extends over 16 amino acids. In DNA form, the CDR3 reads TGTGCCAGCAGTCCACAGGGATTAGCGGGAAAGAGTGAGCAGTTCTTC. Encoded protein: CASSPQGLAGKSEQFF.

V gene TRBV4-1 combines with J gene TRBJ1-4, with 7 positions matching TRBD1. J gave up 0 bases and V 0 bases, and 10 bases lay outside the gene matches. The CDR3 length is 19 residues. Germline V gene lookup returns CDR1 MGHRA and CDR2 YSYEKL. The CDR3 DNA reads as TGCGCCAGCAGCCAAGATGACGGCAGGGGGGCCCCAACTAATGAAAAACTGTTTTTT. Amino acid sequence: CASSQDDGRGAPTNEKLFF.

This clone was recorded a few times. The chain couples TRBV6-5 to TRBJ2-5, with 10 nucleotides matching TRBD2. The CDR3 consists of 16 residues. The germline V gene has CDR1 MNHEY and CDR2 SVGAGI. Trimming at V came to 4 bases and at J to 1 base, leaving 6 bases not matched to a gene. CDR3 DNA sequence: TGTGCCAGCAGTTCCCTAGCGGGAGCCCGCCAAGAGACCCAGTACTTC. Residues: CASSSLAGARQETQYF.